Presented here are 9 T cell receptor beta chains from one specimen sequenced in a study of human T cells and chemical hapten exposure. As to time point: patch test 2, 6 weeks after DPC sensitization. Treatment meaning: therapeutic diphenylcyclopropenone sensitization with weekly scalp DPC. TCRdb processed the RACE reads anew with MiXCR; each CDR3 protein has one entry. The sample carries approximately 69,000 distinct CDR3 sequences, 10% to 13% recorded once. Material: whole blood, obtained in connection with sensitization to the hapten diphenylcyclopropenone (DPC). These receptors were collected from a woman aged 45 to 65 with alopecia areata. Some clones in this sample may be carry-over from other donors' samples.

This clonotype was picked up a small number of times. CDR3 sequence reads: CASQQGSEAFF. CDR3 nucleotide sequence: TGTGCCAGCCAACAGGGGTCTGAAGCTTTCTTT. The chain couples TRBV7-9 to TRBJ1-1; 7 bases agree with TRBD1. The germline V gene has CDR1 SEHNR and CDR2 FQNEAQ (reference sequence). V lost 8 bases and J lost 6; bases outside the gene matches: 3. The CDR3 spans 11 residues.

The sample holds many counts of this clonotype. The gene calls are TRBV7-9 and TRBJ2-7; the match to TRBD1 covers 7 bases. This CDR3 is built from 14 residues. Germline V lookup: CDR1 SEHNR, CDR2 FQNEAQ (reference sequence). V dropped 5 bases and J dropped 0; count of bases not matched to a gene: 4. CDR3 coding DNA: TGTGCCAGCAGCCGTACAGGGGTCTCCTACGAGCAGTACTTC. Translating gives CASSRTGVSYEQYF.

The chain joins TRBV11-2 to TRBJ2-1; 9 positions agree with TRBD2. The CDR3 spans 15 residues. The germline V gene has CDR1 SGHAT and CDR2 FQNNGV. The V and J ends lost 5 bases and 2 bases, in that order; junction bases with no gene match: 4. CDR3 sequence (DNA): TGTGCCAGCAGCCCCATAGCGGGAGCCTACAATGAGCAGTTCTTC. Protein product: CASSPIAGAYNEQFF.

This clonotype was recorded many times. This CDR3 is CASSLLHSSNTGELFF. The CDR3 nucleotides read TGCGCCAGCAGCTTGTTGCACTCTTCGAACACCGGGGAGCTGTTTTTT. This rearrangement joins TRBV5-1 to TRBJ2-2; D unclear. Germline loops: CDR1 SGHRS, CDR2 YFSETQ. Trimming pared 1 base from V and 0 bases from J, leaving 10 bases between. The CDR3 spans 16 residues.

In this sample, this clonotype turned up many times. This chain connects TRBV20-1 to TRBJ1-6; D gene ambiguous. Germline V gene sequence: CDR1 DFQATT, CDR2 SNEGSKA (reference sequence). This CDR3 region has 14 residues. V lost 2 bases and J lost 7, with 12 bases in between. DNA of the CDR3: TGCAGTGCTAGATTACCCCGAAGCAATTCACCCCTCCACTTT. Translating it yields CSARLPRSNSPLHF.

J is TRBJ1-1 and V is TRBV3-1, with D possibly matching TRBD1 (5 bases). The CDR3 is made up of 13 amino acids. Germline V lookup: CDR1 LGHDT, CDR2 YNNKEL (reference sequence). Trimming pared 2 bases from V and 6 bases from J, leaving 10 bases between. DNA for the CDR3: TGTGCCAGCAGCCAAAGGGGAGGACCTGAAGCTTTCTTT. Its translation: CASSQRGGPEAFF.

This clonotype came up many times. V usage is TRBV6-2 or TRBV6-3 and J usage is TRBJ2-2; unclear D gene. Germline V gene lookup returns CDR1 MNHEY and CDR2 SVGEGT. Trimming removed 6 bases from V and 4 bases from J, with 9 bases in between. The CDR3 sequence is 13 residues long. As DNA, the CDR3 is TGTGCCAGCAGAGCGTCGCCCACCGGGGAGCTGTTTTTT. This sequence encodes CASRASPTGELFF.

The sample holds many counts of this clonotype. The chain couples TRBV4-2 to TRBJ2-1; D unresolved. Looked up from germline, CDR1 is LGHNA and CDR2 is YNFKEQ. Deletions cut 1 base from V and 8 bases from J, with 12 bases between. The CDR3 totals 14 residues. This CDR3 reads CASSQVVGRDEQFF. The DNA of the CDR3 is TGTGCCAGCAGCCAAGTGGTGGGAAGGGATGAGCAGTTCTTC.

This clonotype was counted at least ten times. V and J are TRBV2 and TRBJ1-2; 7 bases align to TRBD1. The ends lost 3 bases at V and 9 bases at J; junction bases unmatched: 7. Germline V gene data show CDR1 as SNHLY and CDR2 as FYNNEI. The length of the CDR3 is 13 residues. This CDR3 is CASSDRGERRYTF. DNA of the CDR3: TGTGCCAGCAGTGACAGGGGGGAGAGGCGCTACACCTTC.